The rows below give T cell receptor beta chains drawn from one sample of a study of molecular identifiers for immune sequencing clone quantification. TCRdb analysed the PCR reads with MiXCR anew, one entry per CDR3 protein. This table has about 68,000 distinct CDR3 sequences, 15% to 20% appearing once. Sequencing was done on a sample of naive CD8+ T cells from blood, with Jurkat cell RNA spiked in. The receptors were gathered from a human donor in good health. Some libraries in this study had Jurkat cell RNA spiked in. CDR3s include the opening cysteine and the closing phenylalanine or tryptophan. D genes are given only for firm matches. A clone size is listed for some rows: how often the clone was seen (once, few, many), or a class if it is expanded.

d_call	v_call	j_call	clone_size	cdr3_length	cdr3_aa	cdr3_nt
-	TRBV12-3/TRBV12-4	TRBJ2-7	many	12	CASSFGGAEQYF	TGTGCCAGCAGTTTTGGGGGTGCCGAGCAGTACTTC
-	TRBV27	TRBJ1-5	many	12	CASGTQGAAQHF	TGTGCCAGCGGAACACAGGGCGCGGCCCAGCATTTT
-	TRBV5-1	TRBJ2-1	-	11	CATISAGVQFF	TGCGCCACCATCTCGGCGGGTGTGCAGTTCTTC
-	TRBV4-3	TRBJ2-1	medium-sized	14	CASSQVGEISEQFF	TGCGCCAGCAGCCAAGTAGGGGAAATCAGTGAGCAGTTCTTC
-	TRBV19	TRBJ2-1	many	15	CASSDSGSPYNEQFF	TGTGCCAGTAGCGACTCGGGCTCACCCTACAATGAGCAGTTCTTC
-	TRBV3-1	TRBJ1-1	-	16	CASSLPYLETNTETFF	TGTGCCAGCAGCCTTCCTTATTTGGAGACGAACACTGAAACTTTCTTT
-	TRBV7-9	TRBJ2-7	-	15	CASVLHTEGANEQYF	TGTGCCAGCGTACTTCACACCGAGGGAGCGAACGAGCAGTACTTC
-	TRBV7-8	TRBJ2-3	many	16	CASSSVGLVHTDTQYF	TGTGCCAGCAGTTCAGTAGGTCTAGTACACACAGATACGCAGTATTTT
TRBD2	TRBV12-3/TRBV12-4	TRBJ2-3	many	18	CASSGLAGGPSRSNTQYF	TGTGCCAGCAGCGGACTAGCGGGAGGGCCCTCTCGGTCGAATACGCAGTATTTT
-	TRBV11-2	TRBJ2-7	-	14	CASSSSVGAYEQYF	TGTGCCAGCAGCTCCTCAGTCGGGGCCTACGAGCAGTACTTC
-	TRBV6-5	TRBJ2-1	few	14	CASSYFQDHNEQFF	TGTGCCAGCAGTTACTTTCAGGACCATAATGAGCAGTTCTTC
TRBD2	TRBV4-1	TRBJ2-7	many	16	CASSQQSGMYSYEQYF	TGCGCCAGCAGCCAACAAAGCGGGATGTATTCCTACGAGCAGTACTTC
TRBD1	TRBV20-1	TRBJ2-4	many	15	CSAKRGQLAKNIQYF	TGCAGTGCTAAAAGGGGACAGCTAGCCAAAAACATTCAGTACTTC
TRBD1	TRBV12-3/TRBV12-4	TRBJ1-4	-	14	CASRAGGWNEKLFF	TGTGCCAGCAGAGCAGGGGGCTGGAATGAAAAGCTGTTTTTT
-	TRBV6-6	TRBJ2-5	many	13	CASSPGSQETQYF	TGTGCCAGCAGCCCGGGGAGTCAAGAGACCCAGTACTTC
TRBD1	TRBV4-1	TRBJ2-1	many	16	CASSHFVGQAVDEQFF	TGCGCCAGCAGCCACTTCGTGGGACAGGCTGTCGATGAGCAGTTCTTC
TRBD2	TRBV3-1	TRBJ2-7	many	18	CASSQELLAGGPSYEQYF	TGTGCCAGCAGCCAAGAGTTGCTAGCGGGAGGGCCTTCCTACGAGCAGTACTTC
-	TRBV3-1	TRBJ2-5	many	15	CASSQEGLVWETQYF	TGTGCCAGCAGCCAAGAAGGGCTAGTATGGGAGACCCAGTACTTC
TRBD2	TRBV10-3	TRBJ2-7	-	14	CAVNEASGFYEQYF	TGTGCCGTAAATGAGGCTAGCGGATTCTACGAGCAGTACTTC
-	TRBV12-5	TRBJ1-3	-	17	CASGLVWEGASGNTIYF	TGTGCTAGTGGTTTGGTATGGGAGGGAGCCTCTGGAAACACCATATATTTT
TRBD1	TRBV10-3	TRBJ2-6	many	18	CAISALGTVNSGANVLTF	TGTGCCATCAGTGCGCTCGGGACAGTGAACTCTGGGGCCAACGTCCTGACTTTC
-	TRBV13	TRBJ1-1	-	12	CASSSPRTEAFF	TGTGCCAGCAGCAGCCCGCGCACCGAAGCTTTCTTT
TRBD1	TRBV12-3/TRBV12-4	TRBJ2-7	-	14	CASTLTGATYEQYF	TGTGCCAGCACTCTGACAGGGGCGACCTACGAGCAGTACTTC
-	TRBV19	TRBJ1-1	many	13	CASSMHFNTEAFF	TGTGCCAGTAGTATGCATTTCAACACTGAAGCTTTCTTT
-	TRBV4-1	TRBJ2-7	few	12	CASSQVNYEQYF	TGCGCCAGCAGCCAGGTTAACTACGAGCAGTACTTC
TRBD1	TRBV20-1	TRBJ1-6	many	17	CSARPVETGGYNSPLHF	TGCAGTGCCAGACCGGTAGAGACAGGGGGGTATAATTCACCCCTCCACTTT
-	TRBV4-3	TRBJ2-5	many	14	CASSQDRTFETQYF	TGCGCCAGCAGCCAAGATCGGACGTTCGAGACCCAGTACTTC
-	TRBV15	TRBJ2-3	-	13	CATSRGPRDTQYF	TGTGCCACCAGCCGAGGCCCCAGAGATACGCAGTATTTT
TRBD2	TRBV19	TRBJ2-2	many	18	CATSLAKSGTSVHGELFF	TGTGCCACTAGCTTGGCAAAAAGTGGGACTAGCGTGCACGGGGAGCTGTTTTTT
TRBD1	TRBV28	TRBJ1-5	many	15	CASSLGQGYRQPQHF	TGTGCCAGCAGCCTTGGACAGGGGTACCGTCAGCCCCAGCATTTT
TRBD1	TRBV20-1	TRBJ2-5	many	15	CSVSHLGQNQETQYF	TGCAGTGTTTCTCACCTGGGACAGAACCAAGAGACCCAGTACTTC
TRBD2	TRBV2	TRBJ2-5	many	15	CASREPGLPQETQYF	TGTGCCAGCAGGGAACCGGGACTACCGCAAGAGACCCAGTACTTC
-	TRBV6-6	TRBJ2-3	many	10	CASSSDTQYF	TGTGCCAGCAGTTCAGATACGCAGTATTTT
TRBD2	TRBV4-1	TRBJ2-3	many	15	CASSRPSGSTDTQYF	TGCGCCAGCAGCCGACCTAGCGGGAGCACAGATACGCAGTATTTT
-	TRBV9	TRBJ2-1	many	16	CASSVGPGPTVDEQFF	TGTGCCAGCAGCGTGGGTCCGGGACCAACCGTCGATGAGCAGTTCTTC
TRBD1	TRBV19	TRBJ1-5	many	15	CASKKGQGIHQPQHF	TGTGCCAGTAAAAAGGGACAGGGTATCCATCAGCCCCAGCATTTT
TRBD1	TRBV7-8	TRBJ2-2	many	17	CAIHPNTQGAGTGELFF	TGTGCCATCCACCCAAACACACAGGGGGCTGGCACCGGGGAGCTGTTTTTT
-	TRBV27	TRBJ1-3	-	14	CACSLGGSGNTTYF	TGTGCCTGCAGTTTGGGGGGCTCTGGAAACACCACATATTTT
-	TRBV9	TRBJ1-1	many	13	CASGTGVVTEAFF	TGTGCCAGCGGGACGGGGGTGGTCACTGAAGCTTTCTTT
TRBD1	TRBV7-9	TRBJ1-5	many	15	CASSSGTGQGQPQHF	TGTGCCAGCAGCTCCGGGACAGGGCAAGGTCAGCCCCAGCATTTT
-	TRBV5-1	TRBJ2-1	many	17	CASSLEPRTNGMNEQFF	TGCGCCAGCAGCTTGGAGCCCCGGACTAACGGGATGAATGAGCAGTTCTTC
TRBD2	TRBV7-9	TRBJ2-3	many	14	CASSLSGVTDTQYF	TGTGCCAGCAGCCTGAGCGGGGTCACAGATACGCAGTATTTT
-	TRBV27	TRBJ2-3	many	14	CASSYQDITDTQYF	TGTGCCAGCAGTTACCAGGACATCACAGATACGCAGTATTTT
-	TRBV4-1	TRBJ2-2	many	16	CASSQPDGAATGELFF	TGCGCCAGCAGCCAACCAGATGGGGCCGCCACCGGGGAGCTGTTTTTT
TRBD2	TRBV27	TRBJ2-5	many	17	CASSPKTGTRRQETQYF	TGTGCCAGCAGTCCAAAAACCGGGACTAGGAGACAAGAGACCCAGTACTTC
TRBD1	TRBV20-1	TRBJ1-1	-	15	CSAGTGARGDTEAFF	TGCAGTGCTGGGACAGGCGCTCGGGGGGACACTGAAGCTTTCTTT
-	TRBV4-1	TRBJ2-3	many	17	CASSQRVEAALKDTQYF	TGCGCCAGCAGCCAAAGGGTAGAGGCCGCGCTCAAGGATACGCAGTATTTT
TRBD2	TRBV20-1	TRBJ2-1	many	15	CSAVTSGHSYNEQFF	TGCAGTGCGGTGACTAGCGGACACTCCTACAATGAGCAGTTCTTC
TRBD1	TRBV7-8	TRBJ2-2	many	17	CASSLAGGTGFTGELFF	TGTGCCAGCAGCTTAGCAGGGGGGACAGGGTTTACCGGGGAGCTGTTTTTT
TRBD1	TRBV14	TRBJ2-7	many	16	CASSQFSGGPGYEQYF	TGTGCCAGCAGCCAGTTTTCAGGGGGCCCTGGTTACGAGCAGTACTTC
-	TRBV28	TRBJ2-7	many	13	CASSLVASYEQYF	TGTGCCAGCAGTTTGGTCGCTTCCTACGAGCAGTACTTC
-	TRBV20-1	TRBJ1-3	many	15	CSARASGFSGNTIYF	TGCAGTGCTAGAGCGTCAGGGTTCTCTGGAAACACCATATATTTT
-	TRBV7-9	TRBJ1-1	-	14	CASSYSQGNAEAFF	TGTGCCAGCAGCTACAGTCAGGGGAACGCTGAAGCTTTCTTT
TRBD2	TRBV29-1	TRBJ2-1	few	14	CSAAGGDTYNEQFF	TGCAGCGCAGCGGGGGGCGATACCTACAATGAGCAGTTCTTC
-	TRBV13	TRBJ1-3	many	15	CASSLGAISGNTIYF	TGTGCCAGCAGCTTAGGGGCTATCTCTGGAAACACCATATATTTT
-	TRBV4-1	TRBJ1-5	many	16	CASSQVLPNSNQPQHF	TGCGCCAGCAGCCAAGTTTTACCAAATAGCAATCAGCCCCAGCATTTT
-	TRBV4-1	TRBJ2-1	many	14	CASSLILGPDEQFF	TGCGCCAGCAGCCTTATTTTGGGGCCTGATGAGCAGTTCTTC
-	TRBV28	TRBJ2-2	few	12	CIVGGATGELFF	TGTATAGTGGGAGGTGCCACCGGGGAGCTGTTTTTT
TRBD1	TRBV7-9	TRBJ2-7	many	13	CASRRGPAYEQYF	TGTGCCAGCAGGAGGGGGCCCGCCTACGAGCAGTACTTC
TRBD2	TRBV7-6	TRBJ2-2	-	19	CASSWQPGTSGRAPGELFF	TGTGCCAGCAGCTGGCAACCCGGGACTAGCGGGAGGGCCCCCGGGGAGCTGTTTTTT